A single sample is the source of the 28 T cell receptor beta chains below, sequenced in a study of cytomegalovirus exposure and HLA in healthy donors. 60 Vbeta and 13 Jbeta primers were used in PCR. Libraries were prepared by immunoSEQ multiplex PCR; TCRdb keeps only in-frame clonotypes and omits some of them. This table holds around 210,000 clones, around 77% found once. The specimen sequenced was PBMCs. The receptors were sampled from a woman under 40 in good health and CMV-seronegative.

V and J are TRBV2 and TRBJ2-1; D perhaps matches TRBD2 (5 bases). Trimming removed 7 bases from V and 8 bases from J, with 12 bases in between. This CDR3 has 12 residues. Germline V gives CDR1 SNHLY, CDR2 FYNNEI. CDR3: CASTQGGDEQFF. The CDR3, as DNA: TGTGCCAGCACCCAAGGAGGAGATGAGCAGTTCTTC. Based on the CDR3 plus reference TRBV2 and TRBJ2-1, the full variable domain is EPEVTQTPSHQVTQMGQEVILRCVPISNHLYFYWYRQILGQKVEFLVSFYNNEISEKSEIFDDQFSVERPDGSNFTLKIRSTKLEDSAMYFCASTQGGDEQFFGPGTRLTVL.

The chain uses TRBV4-2 and TRBJ1-5, with 8 bases that match TRBD1. V trimming: 4 bases; J trimming: 2 bases; junction bases outside the gene matches: 10. The CDR3 extends over 17 amino acids. Germline CDR1 and CDR2: LGHNA and YNFKEQ. CDR3 nucleotide sequence: TGTGCCAGCAGCCCTGCCCCCGGGACAGGACGCAATCAGCCCCAGCATTTT. Protein product: CASSPAPGTGRNQPQHF.

V usage is TRBV6-5 and J usage is TRBJ2-7; D not resolved. Germline values: CDR1 MNHEY, CDR2 SVGAGI. The CDR3 contains 11 residues. Trimming took off 7 bases at V and 0 bases at J, with 4 bases between the two ends. The CDR3, as DNA: TGTGCCAGCACCCACTCCTACGAGCAGTACTTC. Encoded protein: CASTHSYEQYF.

The CDR3 loop is CASSGGFTGGLNTEAFF. CDR3 sequence (DNA): TGTGCCAGCAGCGGGGGGTTCACAGGGGGCCTCAACACTGAAGCTTTCTTT. The gene calls are TRBV9 and TRBJ1-1; 9 nucleotides line up with TRBD1. The CDR3 length is 17 residues. The germline V gene has CDR1 SGDLS and CDR2 YYNGEE. V was clipped by 3 bases and J by 2 bases; unmatched bases: 11.

The chain recombines TRBV7-9 with TRBJ2-5, with 11 bases matching TRBD2. This CDR3 spans 17 amino acids. J was trimmed by 4 bases and V by 5 bases; bases with no gene match: 12. Germline values: CDR1 SEHNR, CDR2 FQNEAQ (reference sequence). The CDR3 nucleotides are TGTGCCAGCAGCCGGGGAGCTAGCGGGGGGTCGGTAGAGACCCAGTACTTC. Protein sequence: CASSRGASGGSVETQYF.

The chain has TRBV5-1 and TRBJ1-1; a possible D gene is TRBD1 (6 bases). The germline V gene encodes CDR1 SGHRS and CDR2 YFSETQ. This CDR3 has 16 residues. Trimming left V 5 bases short and J 0 bases short, with 17 bases between. In DNA, the CDR3 is TGCGCCAGCAGTCCTGGTCGGGGGGGCGTGAACACTGAAGCTTTCTTT. Its translation: CASSPGRGGVNTEAFF.

This chain connects TRBV2 to TRBJ2-7; D is perhaps TRBD1 (5 bases). The CDR3 loop spans 15 amino acids. Germline V CDR1 and CDR2: SNHLY, FYNNEI. V shed 2 bases and J shed 2 bases, with 13 bases lying between them. CDR3 amino acids: CASSERVAGTYEQYF. The CDR3 DNA sequence: TGTGCCAGCAGTGAAAGGGTGGCAGGGACCTACGAGCAGTACTTC.

This clone was counted a few times. The chain employs TRBV19 and TRBJ2-1, with 9 bases matching TRBD2. After removal of 0 bases from V and 1 base from J, the junction contained 7 bases not matched to a gene. Per germline, CDR1 LNHDA and CDR2 SQIVND (reference sequence). The CDR3 length is 18 residues. The CDR3 loop is CASSIDFSGGPSYNEQFF. The CDR3 nucleotides read TGTGCCAGTAGTATAGACTTTAGCGGGGGACCTTCCTACAATGAGCAGTTCTTC.

The rearrangement joins TRBV18 to TRBJ1-1; D possibly corresponds to TRBD1 (5 bases). Germline V gene data show CDR1 as KGHSH and CDR2 as LQKENI. Trimming took off 0 bases at V and 5 bases at J, with 13 bases between the two ends. CDR3 length: 15 residues. For the CDR3, the DNA is TGTGCCAGCTCACCACCGTTTCAGGGTAAGACTGAAGCTTTCTTT. Protein: CASSPPFQGKTEAFF.

The chain has TRBV1 and TRBJ2-7; whether TRBD1, the table's D call, matches the DNA was not checked. TRBV1 is reported as a pseudogene. CDR3 size: 15 residues. The CDR3 DNA sequence: TGCGCCAGCAGCCAAGAAGTGGGCGAGCCTTACGAGCAGTACTTC. Amino acids: CASSQEVGEPYEQYF.

The rearrangement links TRBV6-5 to TRBJ1-1; perhaps TRBD1 as D (6 bases). The CDR3 contains 14 residues. The germline CDR1 and CDR2 sequences are MNHEY and SVGAGI. V was shortened by 6 bases and J by 0 bases, with 11 bases between the two germline ends. This CDR3 reads CASRPGQLNTEAFF. CDR3 bases: TGTGCCAGCAGACCGGGACAATTGAACACTGAAGCTTTCTTT.

The chain has TRBV27 and TRBJ1-3, with TRBD1 identical over 7 bases. V dropped 9 bases and J dropped 0; count of bases not matched to a gene: 11. Germline V CDR1 and CDR2: MNHEY, SMNVEV (reference sequence). The CDR3 has 16 residues. DNA of the CDR3: TGTGCCAGAGGGCCCTACAGGGGACCCTCTGGAAACACCATATATTTT. It encodes CARGPYRGPSGNTIYF.

The V and J genes are TRBV5-1 and TRBJ2-5; TRBD2 matches at 7 bases. Germline assignment: CDR1 SGHRS and CDR2 YFSETQ. Unmatched junction bases numbered 6, after V lost 0 bases and J lost 4 bases. The CDR3 totals 15 residues. The CDR3 DNA is TGCGCCAGCAGCTTGGAGGTCCCGGGAGGAGAGACCCAGTACTTC. As protein: CASSLEVPGGETQYF.

The chain has TRBV5-1 and TRBJ2-2; D uncertain. This CDR3 contains 11 residues. CDR1 and CDR2 (germline): SGHRS, YFSETQ. The V and J ends lost 9 bases and 7 bases respectively, with 10 bases between them. For the CDR3, the DNA is TGCGCCACAGAGGCCCACGGGGAGCTGTTTTTT. It encodes CATEAHGELFF.

DNA of the CDR3: TGTGCCAGCAGCTTGGGGACTGCCACCTACGAGCAGTACTTC. It yields the protein CASSLGTATYEQYF. The chain is built from TRBV11-2 and TRBJ2-7; maybe TRBD2 (6 bases). The V and J ends lost 3 bases and 2 bases respectively, with 11 bases between them. The CDR3 contains 14 residues. Germline lookup yields CDR1 SGHAT and CDR2 FQNNGV. Complete variable domain (other parts from reference TRBV11-2 and TRBJ2-7): EAGVAQSPRYKIIEKRQSVAFWCNPISGHATLYWYQQILGQGPKLLIQFQNNGVVDDSQLPKDRFSAERLKGVDSTLKIQPAKLEDSAVYLCASSLGTATYEQYFGPGTRLTVT.

This chain links TRBV7-6 with TRBJ2-6, with a weak D call TRBD1 (6 bases). V gave up 3 bases and J gave up 0 bases, with 9 bases separating them. CDR1 and CDR2 (germline): SGHVS, FNYEAQ. CDR3 length: 16 amino acids. The CDR3 reads CASSFQGFSGANVLTF. The CDR3 region has the DNA TGTGCCAGCAGCTTCCAGGGGTTCTCTGGGGCCAACGTCCTGACTTTC.

The V and J genes are TRBV7-9 and TRBJ2-5; the match to TRBD2 covers 7 bases. With V trimmed by 1 base and J by 5 bases, 4 bases remained unmatched. CDR1 is SEHNR, CDR2 FQNEAQ, per germline (reference sequence). CDR3 length equals 14 residues. CDR3 bases: TGTGCCAGCAGCTTAGGCAAAGCGGGGGAGACCCAGTACTTC. Encoded protein: CASSLGKAGETQYF.

The chain has TRBV28 and TRBJ1-6; D gene unclear. V dropped 3 bases and J dropped 4 bases, with 7 bases sitting between them. The germline V gene encodes CDR1 MDHEN and CDR2 SYDVKM. The CDR3 loop spans 14 amino acids. The CDR3 loop reads CASSFLEYNSPLHF. The CDR3 bases are TGTGCCAGCAGTTTCCTTGAGTATAATTCACCCCTCCACTTT.

The chain has TRBV7-9 and TRBJ2-7, with D perhaps TRBD2 (6 bases). Germline CDR1 and CDR2: SEHNR and FQNEAQ (reference sequence). The V gene lost 5 bases and the J gene lost 2 bases, with 10 bases spanning the gap. The CDR3 loop spans 13 amino acids. Here the CDR3 reads CASSGGIAYEQYF. CDR3 DNA sequence: TGTGCCAGCAGCGGGGGGATTGCCTACGAGCAGTACTTC.

The chain links TRBV7-9 to TRBJ1-2, with TRBD1 identical over 8 bases. Germline loops: CDR1 SEHNR, CDR2 FQNEAQ (reference sequence). This CDR3 spans 14 amino acids. Unmatched junction bases numbered 8, after V lost 3 bases and J lost 8 bases. The CDR3 DNA is TGTGCCAGCAGCTTCACCCAGGGGGCGGGGGGCTACACCTTC. This codes for CASSFTQGAGGYTF. The full variable domain, in which reference TRBV7-9 and TRBJ1-2 provide the parts outside the CDR3, is DTGVSQNPRHKITKRGQNVTFRCDPISEHNRLYWYRQTLGQGPEFLTYFQNEAQLEKSRLLSDRFSAERPKGSFSTLEIQRTEQGDSAMYLCASSFTQGAGGYTFGSGTRLTVV.

This sequence joins TRBV19 and TRBJ1-2, with a possible D match to TRBD1 (5 bases). The CDR3 spans 13 residues. V lost 2 bases to trimming and J lost 8 bases, with 12 bases between them. Germline CDR1 and CDR2: LNHDA and SQIVND (reference sequence). This chain's CDR3 is CASSITETEGYTF. CDR3 DNA: TGTGCCAGTAGTATAACGGAGACAGAGGGCTACACCTTC. Drawing the rest from reference TRBV19 and TRBJ1-2, the complete variable domain is DGGITQSPKYLFRKEGQNVTLSCEQNLNHDAMYWYRQDPGQGLRLIYYSQIVNDFQKGDIAEGYSVSREKKESFPLTVTSAQKNPTAFYLCASSITETEGYTFGSGTRLTVV.

The chain recombines TRBV5-4 with TRBJ2-5; a weak D match, TRBD2 (6 bases). V lost 1 base and J 5 bases, leaving 9 bases between the germline ends. Germline V gene data show CDR1 as SGHNT and CDR2 as YYREEE (reference sequence). This CDR3 contains 13 residues. The CDR3 bases are TGTGCCAGCAGCTTGCGGGACTTCGAGACCCAGTACTTC. It is translated as CASSLRDFETQYF.

The chain employs TRBV19 and TRBJ2-7, with 9 nucleotides matching TRBD1. The V and J ends lost 10 bases and 12 bases, in that order; junction bases with no gene match: 16. CDR3 length: 13 residues. Germline V lookup: CDR1 LNHDA, CDR2 SQIVND (reference sequence). The CDR3 loop is CATRGTGTPTTYF. The CDR3 DNA is TGTGCCACTAGGGGGACAGGGACTCCTACGACGTACTTC.

The chain has TRBV30 and TRBJ2-1; TRBD2 agrees at 7 bases. The CDR3 contains 14 residues. J gave up 14 bases and V 3 bases, and 16 bases lay outside the gene matches. The germline gives CDR1 GTSNPN, CDR2 SVGIG (reference sequence). CDR3 sequence: CAWRASGTTMWEFF. CDR3 nucleotides: TGTGCCTGGAGGGCTAGCGGAACCACAATGTGGGAGTTCTTC. Full variable domain (remainder filled in from reference TRBV30 and TRBJ2-1): SQTIHQWPATLVQPVGSPLSLECTVEGTSNPNLYWYRQAAGRGLQLLFYSVGIGQISSEVPQNLSASRPQDRQFILSSKKLLLSDSGFYLCAWRASGTTMWEFFGPGTRLTVL.

The genes are TRBV15 and TRBJ1-6; unclear D gene. Germline CDR1 and CDR2: LNHNV and YYDKDF (reference sequence). This CDR3 region has 15 residues. V gave up 3 bases and J gave up 7 bases, with 13 bases separating them. The CDR3 here is CATSREAGLNSPLHF. The CDR3 nucleotides read TGTGCCACCAGCAGGGAGGCAGGCCTGAATTCACCCCTCCACTTT.

CDR3 protein: CASSAGLADQFF. The CDR3 nucleotides are TGTGCCAGCAGTGCGGGACTAGCGGATCAGTTCTTC. The chain has TRBV2 and TRBJ2-1; TRBD2 aligns across 11 bases. Germline V lookup: CDR1 SNHLY, CDR2 FYNNEI. J gave up 13 bases and V 4 bases, and 3 bases lay outside the gene matches. The CDR3 length is 12 residues.

This clone occurred once. The chain joins TRBV27 to TRBJ2-1; possibly TRBD2 for D (5 bases). Germline V gene sequence: CDR1 MNHEY, CDR2 SMNVEV (reference sequence). Trimming pared 5 bases from V and 0 bases from J, leaving 14 bases between. CDR3 size: 16 residues. CDR3 sequence: CASSISRAFSYNEQFF. In DNA form, the CDR3 reads TGTGCCAGCAGTATCTCGCGGGCTTTCTCCTACAATGAGCAGTTCTTC.

The chain carries TRBV5-1 and TRBJ2-3, with a weak D call TRBD2 (5 bases). This CDR3 spans 15 amino acids. Germline V lookup: CDR1 SGHRS, CDR2 YFSETQ. V was clipped by 6 bases and J by 0 bases, with 14 bases between them. This chain's CDR3 is CASTLDGVSTDTQYF. CDR3 nucleotides: TGCGCCAGCACCCTGGACGGGGTTAGCACAGATACGCAGTATTTT.